The subject of this entry is one TCR beta chain. Its antigen is still unknown. Profiling relied on immunoSEQ multiplex PCR, and the TCRdb table lists in-frame clones only, not all of them. This sample carries under 600,000 clones, 90% to 97% of them seen once, and the ten largest clones take about 0.06%. CDR1 is WNHNN, CDR2 SYGVQD, per germline (reference sequence). This CDR3 region has 14 residues. The V end was cut by 5 bases, the J end by 4 bases, with 14 bases between. The source of the sample is a study of shared clonotypes between healthy human individuals. Whole-study results and caveats: Shared clonotypes: roughly 4.7% naive CD4, around 4% naive CD8, under 2.5% memory CD4, 0.4% memory CD8.

Caucasian adults residing in Nashville, Tennessee made up all the donors. The chain has TRBV10-1 and TRBJ1-2; no reliable D call. The sequence was obtained from a woman aged 30 to 39 in good health. The sequencing sample was made of naive CD4+ T cells sorted from blood. Subset denoted: CD45RA+ positively selected. DNA of the CDR3: TGCGCCAGCAGTCTAGTTGTAAAGACCTATGGCTACACCTTC. The encoded protein is CASSLVVKTYGYTF.